Sequencing of this T cell receptor (beta chain) was carried out in a study of blood T cell repertoires in COVID-19 (dated by TCRdb to 2019 to 2021). About the study as a whole: Samples from collaborators originated in the United States, Italy and Spain and spanned both the acute and convalescent phases of COVID-19. The repertoires were released in a freely available public database intended as a resource for research on the immune response to SARS-CoV-2. Where available, HLA class I and class II types were taken from metadata supplied by the sample provider and were not determined by assay-based typing. The dataset comprised deeply sampled blood TCRbeta repertoires from subjects exposed to, actively infected with, or recovered from COVID-19. Nearly every sample came with metadata listing a de-identified subject ID, COVID-19 status, age in years and sex. The samples were drawn from two sources: the first 160 participants of the ongoing ImmuneRACE study, and fewer than 1,500 subjects contributed by 6 global collaborators. The material from the prospective study consisted of cDNA or gDNA derived from T cells, B-cell-depleted T cells, or PBMCs. Study-wide findings and limitations: Clinical and demographic metadata were provided uncurated, with the amount varying by source and participant.

In regard to this clone: Its binding antigen is unknown. No base quality values were provided; no much bigger clone lies one nucleotide off.

The immunoSEQ Assay, a bias-controlled multiplex PCR, was used to amplify TCRbeta CDR3 regions from genomic DNA. As for the authors' bioinformatics: The number of nucleated cells in each sample was estimated by amplification of reference gene primers within the assay. To quantify the absolute abundance of each unique TCRbeta CDR3 rearrangement, sequence reads were collapsed and filtered. For each sample, productive Simpson clonality was calculated as the square root of Simpson's diversity index across productive rearrangements. As stored in TCRdb, this immuneACCESS dataset retains in-frame rearrangements with V and J assigned. A fraction of the clones does not appear; measured against another copy, unresolved V genes explain less than half of the discrepancy, and the remainder lacks a known reason. V and J calls and clone size follow that table, whereas D and trimming were derived from the DNA. Across this sample there are 100,000 to 150,000 clones, with 80% seen only once. About 25% of the sample is taken by the ten largest.

Collaborating institutions collected whole blood in K2EDTA tubes following their own protocols. For TCRbeta analysis, collaborators shipped samples in one of three forms: frozen whole blood, isolated PBMCs, or DNA extracted from either of those sample types. V is reduced by 1 base and J by 4 bases, leaving a spacing of 10 bases between them. According to the germline V gene, CDR1 reads SGHTA and CDR2 reads FQGNSA. Taken from cysteine to phenylalanine, the CDR3 has 14 residues. Only the CDR3 DNA is retained, 42 bases long and in frame from the first base. The sample taken for sequencing was peripheral blood. The sequence joins TRBV7-2 to TRBJ1-1; a weak D assignment points to TRBD1 (6 bases agree). The receptor's source is a human donor in a cohort sampled during active COVID-19. The CDR3 here reads CASSLVQGLTEAFF. The nucleotide sequence reads as follows: TGTGCCAGCAGCTTAGTCCAGGGGCTCACTGAAGCTTTCTTT.